This T cell receptor (beta chain) was sequenced in a study of long-term antiretroviral therapy in people with HIV. They ran version v3.0 of the immunoSEQ assay at survey level. Roughly 35,000-50,000 T-cell genomes per sample were the sequencing target. Assay: immunoSEQ multiplex PCR; the TCRdb copy retains only in-frame clones and omits some. The repertoire holds 30,000 to 40,000 clones, with over 65% as singletons. General observations from the study: Within the repertoire, clones expanded before ART were dominant at all time points. ART adherence, viral resistance and therapy changes were undocumented.

The CDR3 is made up of 16 amino acids. The V end lost 10 bases, the J end lost 2 bases, and 23 bases lay between the germline ends. Per the germline V gene, CDR1 is SGHVS and CDR2 is FQNEAQ. As for this clone: Its antigen is not known.

Here the sequenced sample was unsorted PBMCs, taken 2 years after starting antiretroviral therapy. This receptor was taken from a woman in her forties or fifties with HIV. The chain is built from TRBV7-8 and TRBJ1-2; the D gene is possibly TRBD1 (6 bases). For the CDR3, the DNA is TGTGCCACGCGTCCAATCGAGGGGGGAAGCAACTATGGCTACACCTTC. Its translation: CATRPIEGGSNYGYTF. Full variable domain (rest looked up from reference TRBV7-8 and TRBJ1-2): GAGVSQSPRYKVAKRGQDVALRCDPISGHVSLFWYQQALGQGPEFLTYFQNEAQLDKSGLPSDRFFAERPEGSVSTLKIQRTQQEDSAVYLCATRPIEGGSNYGYTFGSGTRLTVV.